This T cell receptor beta chain was retrieved from a study of cytomegalovirus exposure and HLA in healthy donors. PCR used 60 Vbeta primers and 13 Jbeta primers. Authors' data handling: Around 80 million unique TCR beta chains, some 9.9 million of them shared, were counted by a later analysis. The table came from immunoSEQ multiplex PCR; TCRdb's copy has only in-frame clones and leaves some out. Clonal size and the V and J genes are those of that table, whereas D and trimming came from the DNA. The sample yields 150,000 to 200,000 clones, 75% to 90% seen once. Likely unrecorded immune exposures existed in these nominally healthy donors. Material for sequencing was PBMCs. The sequence was collected from a male donor in good health and CMV-seronegative.

CDR3: CASSLMGGTTEQFF. CDR3 sequence (DNA): TGTGCCAGCAGCCTCATGGGAGGGACTACGGAGCAGTTCTTC. The rearrangement links TRBV11-2 to TRBJ2-1, with 7 bases that match TRBD2. With 5 bases clipped from V and 10 bases from J, the junction kept 11 bases outside the gene matches. CDR1 and CDR2 from the germline V gene are SGHAT and FQNNGV. This CDR3 comprises 14 residues.